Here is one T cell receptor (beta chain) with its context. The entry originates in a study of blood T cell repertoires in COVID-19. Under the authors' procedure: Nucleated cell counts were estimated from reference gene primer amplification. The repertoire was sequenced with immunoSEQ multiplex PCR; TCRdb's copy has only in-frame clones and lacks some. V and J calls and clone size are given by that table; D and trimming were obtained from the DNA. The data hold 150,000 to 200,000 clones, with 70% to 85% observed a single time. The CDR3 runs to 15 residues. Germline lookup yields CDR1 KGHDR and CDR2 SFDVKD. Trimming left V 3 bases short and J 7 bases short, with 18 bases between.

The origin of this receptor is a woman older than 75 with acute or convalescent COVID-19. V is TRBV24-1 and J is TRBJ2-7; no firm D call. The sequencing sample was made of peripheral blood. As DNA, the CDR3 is TGTGCCACCAGTGATACCCCTTCCAGGTGTTGGGAGCAGTACTTC. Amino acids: CATSDTPSRCWEQYF.